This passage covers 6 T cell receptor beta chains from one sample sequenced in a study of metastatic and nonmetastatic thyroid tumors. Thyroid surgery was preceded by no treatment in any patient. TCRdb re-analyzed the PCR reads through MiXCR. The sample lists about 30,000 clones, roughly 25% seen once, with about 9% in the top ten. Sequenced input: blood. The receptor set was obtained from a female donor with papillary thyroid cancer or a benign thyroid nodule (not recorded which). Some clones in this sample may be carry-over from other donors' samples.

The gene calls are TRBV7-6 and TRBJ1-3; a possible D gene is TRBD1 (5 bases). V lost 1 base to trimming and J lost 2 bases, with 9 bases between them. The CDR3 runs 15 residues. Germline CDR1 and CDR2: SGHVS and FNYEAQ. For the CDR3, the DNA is TGTGCCAGCAGCTTAGTTTGGGGCACTGGAAACACCATATATTTT. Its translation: CASSLVWGTGNTIYF.

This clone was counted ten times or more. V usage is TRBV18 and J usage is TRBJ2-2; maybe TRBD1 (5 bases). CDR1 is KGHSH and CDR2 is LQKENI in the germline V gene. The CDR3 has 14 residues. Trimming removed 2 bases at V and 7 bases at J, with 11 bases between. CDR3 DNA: TGTGCCAGCTCACCAAGGCAGGGCGACGGGGAGCTGTTTTTT. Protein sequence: CASSPRQGDGELFF.

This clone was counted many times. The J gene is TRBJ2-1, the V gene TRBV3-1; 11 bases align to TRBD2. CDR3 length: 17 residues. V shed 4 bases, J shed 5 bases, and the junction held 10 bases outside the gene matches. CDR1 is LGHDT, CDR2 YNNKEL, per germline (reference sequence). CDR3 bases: TGTGCCAGCAGCCCAACTGCAGGACTAGCGGGCGACAATGAGCAGTTCTTC. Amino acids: CASSPTAGLAGDNEQFF.

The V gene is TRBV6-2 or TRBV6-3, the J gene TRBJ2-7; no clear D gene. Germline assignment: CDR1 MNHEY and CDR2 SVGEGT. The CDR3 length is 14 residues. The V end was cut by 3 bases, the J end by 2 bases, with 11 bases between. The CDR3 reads CASSYSNDAYEQYF. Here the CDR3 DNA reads TGTGCCAGCAGTTATTCGAACGACGCCTACGAGCAGTACTTC.

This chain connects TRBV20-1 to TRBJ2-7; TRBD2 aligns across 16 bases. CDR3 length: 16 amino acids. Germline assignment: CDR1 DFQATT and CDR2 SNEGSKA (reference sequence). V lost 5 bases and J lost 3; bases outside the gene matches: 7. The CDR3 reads CSASGTSGRAYYEQYF. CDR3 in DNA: TGCAGTGCTTCCGGGACTAGCGGGAGGGCCTACTACGAGCAGTACTTC.

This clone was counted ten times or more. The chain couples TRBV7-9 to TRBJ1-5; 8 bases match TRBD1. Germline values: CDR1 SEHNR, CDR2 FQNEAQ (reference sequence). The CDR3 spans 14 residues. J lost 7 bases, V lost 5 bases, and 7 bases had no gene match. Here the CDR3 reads CASSIGQGLQPQHF. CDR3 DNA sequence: TGTGCCAGCAGCATCGGACAGGGCCTACAGCCCCAGCATTTT.